One T cell receptor beta chain is described in this entry. Its target is not known. TCRdb's copy holds only in-frame clones and misses some; the assay was immunoSEQ multiplex PCR. Of about 73,000 clones in the sample, around 90% were seen once. The CDR3 extends over 16 amino acids. Germline CDR1 is SGHNT and CDR2 is YYREEE (reference sequence). V was pared by 5 bases and J by 0 bases, with 18 bases between. The sample is drawn from a study of OX40 agonist ivuxolimab in advanced cancers. Study-wide results and limits: CD4+ T cells averaged fewer expanded clones than CD8+ T cells.

The TCR sequence derives from an adult with an advanced solid tumor such as melanoma, head and neck, liver or kidney cancer. This specimen was CD4+ or CD8+ T cells sorted from blood, taken in a trial of the OX40 agonist ivuxolimab. V usage is TRBV5-4 and J usage is TRBJ2-7; weak D call: TRBD1 (7 bases). CDR3 nucleotides: TGTGCCAGCAGTCTGGGCCAGGGGGGAAGCTCCTACGAGCAGTACTTC. It translates to CASSLGQGGSSYEQYF.